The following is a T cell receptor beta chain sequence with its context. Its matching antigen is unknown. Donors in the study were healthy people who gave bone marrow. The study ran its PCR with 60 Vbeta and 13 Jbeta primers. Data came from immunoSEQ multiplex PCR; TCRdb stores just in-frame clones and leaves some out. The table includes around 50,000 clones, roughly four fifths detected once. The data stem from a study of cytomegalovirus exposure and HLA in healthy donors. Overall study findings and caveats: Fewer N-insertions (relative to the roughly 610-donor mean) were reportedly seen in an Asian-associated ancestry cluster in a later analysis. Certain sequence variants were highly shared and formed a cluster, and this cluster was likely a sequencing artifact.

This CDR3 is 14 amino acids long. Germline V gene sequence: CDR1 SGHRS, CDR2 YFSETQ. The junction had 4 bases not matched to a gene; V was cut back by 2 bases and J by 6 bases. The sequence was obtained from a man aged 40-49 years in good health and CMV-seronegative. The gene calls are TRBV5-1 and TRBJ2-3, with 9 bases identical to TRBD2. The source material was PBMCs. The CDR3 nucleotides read TGCGCCAGCAGCTTCGCGGGGGGGCGGGATACGCAGTATTTT. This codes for CASSFAGGRDTQYF.